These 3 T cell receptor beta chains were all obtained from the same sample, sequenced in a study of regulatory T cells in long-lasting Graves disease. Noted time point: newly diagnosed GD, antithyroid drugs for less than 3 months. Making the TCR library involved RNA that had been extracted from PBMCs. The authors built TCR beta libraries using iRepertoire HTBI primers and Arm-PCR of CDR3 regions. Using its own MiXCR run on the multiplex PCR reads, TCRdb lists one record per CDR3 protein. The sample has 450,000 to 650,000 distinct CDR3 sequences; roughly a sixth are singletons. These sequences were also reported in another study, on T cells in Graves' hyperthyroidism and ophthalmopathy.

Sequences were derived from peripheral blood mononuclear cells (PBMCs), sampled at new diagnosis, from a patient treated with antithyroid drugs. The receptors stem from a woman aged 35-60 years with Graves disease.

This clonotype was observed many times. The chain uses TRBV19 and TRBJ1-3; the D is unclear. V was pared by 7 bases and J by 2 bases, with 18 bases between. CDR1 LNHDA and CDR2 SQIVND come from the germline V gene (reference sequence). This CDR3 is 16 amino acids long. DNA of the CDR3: TGTGCCAGTACCACGGGTACGACTTCAGCTGGAAACACCATATATTTT. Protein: CASTTGTTSAGNTIYF.

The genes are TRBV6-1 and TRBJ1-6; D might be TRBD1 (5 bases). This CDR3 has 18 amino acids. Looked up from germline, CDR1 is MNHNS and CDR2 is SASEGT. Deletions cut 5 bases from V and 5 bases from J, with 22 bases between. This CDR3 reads CASSLYPGRAGHNSPLHF. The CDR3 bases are TGTGCCAGCAGTCTCTACCCGGGACGGGCAGGGCATAATTCACCCCTCCACTTT.

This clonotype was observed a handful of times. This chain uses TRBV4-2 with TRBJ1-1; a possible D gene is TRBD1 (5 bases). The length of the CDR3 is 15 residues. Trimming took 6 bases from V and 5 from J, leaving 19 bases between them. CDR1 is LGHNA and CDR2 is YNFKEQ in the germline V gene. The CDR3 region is CASSFPGVKGTEAFF. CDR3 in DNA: TGTGCCAGCAGTTTCCCCGGGGTCAAGGGGACTGAAGCTTTCTTT.